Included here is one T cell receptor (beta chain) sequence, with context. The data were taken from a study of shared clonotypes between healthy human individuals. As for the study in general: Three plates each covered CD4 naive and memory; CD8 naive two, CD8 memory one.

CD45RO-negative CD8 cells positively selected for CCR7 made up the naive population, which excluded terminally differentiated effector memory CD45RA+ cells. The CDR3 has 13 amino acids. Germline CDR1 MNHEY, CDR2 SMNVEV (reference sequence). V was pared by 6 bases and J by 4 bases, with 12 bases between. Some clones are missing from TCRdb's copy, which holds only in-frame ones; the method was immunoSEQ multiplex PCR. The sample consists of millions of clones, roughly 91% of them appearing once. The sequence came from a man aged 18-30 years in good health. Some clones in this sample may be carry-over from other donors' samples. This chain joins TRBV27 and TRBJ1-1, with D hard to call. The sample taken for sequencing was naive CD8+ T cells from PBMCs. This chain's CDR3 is CASRPIRGTEAFF. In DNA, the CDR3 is TGTGCCAGCAGACCTATCAGAGGCACTGAAGCTTTCTTT.